This TCR beta chain appears in the sequencing data of a study of shared clonotypes between healthy human individuals. Study details: CD4 naive and CD4 memory each took three plates per donor, while CD8 naive took two and CD8 memory one.

This clone has just a few counts. The antigen is unknown. Terminally differentiated effector memory CD45RA+ cells were left out of the naive CD8 fraction, which was CD45RO-negative and positively selected for CCR7. Findings and caveats of the study: Clonotypes shared by all four sorted-subset donors had higher generation probabilities than non-shared clonotypes. Genetic and exposure-history diversity was limited by the small donor number.

The CDR3 spans 15 residues. CDR1 is SGDLS, CDR2 YYNGEE, per germline. Trimming pared 0 bases from V and 5 bases from J, leaving 12 bases between. About 30,000 T cell genomes (around 0.2 ug DNA) went into each sorted-subset replicate. Produced via immunoSEQ multiplex PCR; TCRdb's table is partial and in-frame only. The profile shows about 2 million clones, about 95% of them singletons. The sequenced sample was naive CD8+ T cells sorted from blood. The receptor comes from a man aged 18-30 years in good health. The V and J genes are TRBV9 and TRBJ1-5, with D uncertain. CDR3 protein: CASSVGGGNYQPQHF. The CDR3 region has the DNA TGTGCCAGCAGCGTAGGAGGTGGGAATTATCAGCCCCAGCATTTT. Looking up the rest from reference TRBV9 and TRBJ1-5 gives the full variable domain: DSGVTQTPKHLITATGQRVTLRCSPRSGDLSVYWYQQSLDQGLQFLIQYYNGEERAKGNILERFSAQQFPDLHSELNLSSLELGDSALYFCASSVGGGNYQPQHFGDGTRLSIL.